The 7 T cell receptor beta chains below all came from one sample that was sequenced in a study of cytomegalovirus exposure and HLA in healthy donors. The PCR used 60 Vbeta and 13 Jbeta primers. The data were produced by immunoSEQ multiplex PCR, yet TCRdb's version contains in-frame clones alone and is incomplete. The data show 130,000 or so clones, around two thirds seen once. Sequenced input: PBMCs. These receptors came from a woman aged 40-49 years in good health and CMV-seronegative.

DNA of the CDR3: TGCGCCAGCAGCCAAGATGGGACTAGCTACGAGCAGTACTTC. Translation gives CASSQDGTSYEQYF. The V and J genes are TRBV4-3 and TRBJ2-7, with TRBD2 matching over 8 bases. V lost 0 bases and J lost 3; bases outside the gene matches: 1. CDR1 is LGHNA and CDR2 is YSLEER in the germline V gene. This CDR3 has 14 amino acids.

The chain is built from TRBV27 and TRBJ2-1; TRBD2 matches 7 bases. The CDR3 sequence is 15 residues long. Germline values: CDR1 MNHEY, CDR2 SMNVEV (reference sequence). The trim removed 3 bases at V and 4 bases at J, leaving 6 bases unmatched. CDR3 sequence reads: CASSFDKRGYNEQFF. The CDR3 region has the DNA TGTGCCAGCAGTTTTGATAAGCGGGGTTACAATGAGCAGTTCTTC.

In its sample, this clone was seen once. J is TRBJ1-1 and V is TRBV7-9; D may be TRBD1 (6 bases). The CDR3 runs to 15 residues. V was clipped by 5 bases and J by 4 bases, with 17 bases between them. Germline CDR1 SEHNR, CDR2 FQNEAQ (reference sequence). The CDR3 reads CASSPSGHVRTEAFF. The DNA for the CDR3 is TGTGCCAGCAGCCCATCGGGACATGTTCGCACTGAAGCTTTCTTT. The variable domain in full, with the rest retrieved from reference TRBV7-9 and TRBJ1-1, is DTGVSQNPRHKITKRGQNVTFRCDPISEHNRLYWYRQTLGQGPEFLTYFQNEAQLEKSRLLSDRFSAERPKGSFSTLEIQRTEQGDSAMYLCASSPSGHVRTEAFFGQGTRLTVV.

The chain joins TRBV30 to TRBJ1-2; D remains ambiguous. The V end lost 3 bases, the J end lost 8 bases, and 13 bases lay between the germline ends. The CDR3 sequence is 12 residues long. Germline CDR1 GTSNPN, CDR2 SVGIG (reference sequence). CDR3 sequence: CAWSYAAGGYTF. CDR3 coding DNA: TGTGCCTGGAGCTACGCGGCGGGCGGCTACACCTTC.

Worth noting for this clone: A junction end diverges from the germline sequence, so it may reflect a read error. The V and J genes are TRBV28 and TRBJ1-3; D is unresolved. The CDR3 totals 16 residues. Germline assignment: CDR1 MDHEN and CDR2 SYDVKM. The CDR3 is CTSSAPWWAGGNTIYF. The CDR3 nucleotides read TGTACCAGCAGTGCCCCTTGGTGGGCTGGAGGAAACACCATATATTTT.

The V and J genes are TRBV21-1 and TRBJ2-7; TRBD1 is the table's D call, not checked against the DNA. TRBV21-1 is given as a pseudogene. The CDR3 is made up of 18 amino acids. The CDR3 sequence is CASSKEKEGDRVSYEQYF. As DNA, the CDR3 is TGTGCCAGCAGCAAAGAAAAGGAGGGGGACAGGGTATCCTACGAGCAGTACTTC.

The V call is TRBV5-1, the J call TRBJ1-2, with 9 bases lining up with TRBD1. The germline V gene encodes CDR1 SGHRS and CDR2 YFSETQ. The CDR3 has 14 amino acids. V lost 0 bases, J lost 8 bases, and 5 bases stayed unmatched. The CDR3 sequence is CASSLARTGDGYTF. The DNA for the CDR3 is TGCGCCAGCAGCTTGGCCAGGACAGGGGACGGCTACACCTTC.